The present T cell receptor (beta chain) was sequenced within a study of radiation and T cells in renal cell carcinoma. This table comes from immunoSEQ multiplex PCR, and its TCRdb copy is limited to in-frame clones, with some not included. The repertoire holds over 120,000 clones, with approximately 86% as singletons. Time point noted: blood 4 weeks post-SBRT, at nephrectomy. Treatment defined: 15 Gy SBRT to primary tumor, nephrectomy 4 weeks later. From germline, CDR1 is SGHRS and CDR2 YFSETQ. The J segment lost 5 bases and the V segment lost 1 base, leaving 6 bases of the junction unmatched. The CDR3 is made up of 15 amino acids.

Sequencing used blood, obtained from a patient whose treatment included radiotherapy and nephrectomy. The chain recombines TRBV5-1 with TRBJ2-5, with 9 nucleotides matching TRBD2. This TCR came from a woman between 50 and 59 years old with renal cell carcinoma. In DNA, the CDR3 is TGCGCCAGCAGCTTGAGCGGGGGGCGGGATGAGACCCAGTACTTC. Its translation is CASSLSGGRDETQYF.